This is a list of T cell receptor beta chains from one sample in a study of cytomegalovirus exposure and HLA in healthy donors. Profiling relied on immunoSEQ multiplex PCR, and the TCRdb table lists in-frame clones only, not all of them. Among more than 90,000 clones listed, roughly 80% were seen once. The sequenced material came from PBMCs. The receptors shown here come from a man younger than 45 in good health and CMV-seropositive. CDR3s include the opening cysteine and the closing phenylalanine or tryptophan. D genes are given only for firm matches.

>TRBV9|TRBJ2-7|TRBD1
TGTGCCAGCAGCGTAGACGACAGGGGAATTTACGAGCAGTACTTC
CASSVDDRGIYEQYF
>TRBV9|TRBJ2-3|TRBD2
TGTGCCAGCAGCGTACCTAGCGGGGGGGGCCGGACAGATACGCAGTATTTT
CASSVPSGGGRTDTQYF
>TRBV6-4|TRBJ2-4|-
TGTGCCAGCAGTGACGGGGCAGCCCTAGCCAAAAACATTCAGTACTTC
CASSDGAALAKNIQYF
>TRBV9|TRBJ1-1|TRBD1
TGTGCCAGCAGCGTTACAGGGGGCAGTGGGACTGAAGCTTTCTTT
CASSVTGGSGTEAFF
>TRBV7-6|TRBJ2-1|TRBD2
TGTGCCAGCACCAGAGCCGGGACTAGCGATTACAATGAGCAGTTCTTC
CASTRAGTSDYNEQFF
>TRBV4-2|TRBJ2-5|TRBD2
TGTGCCAGCAGCCAAGGGGGACTAGCGTACCAAGAGACCCAGTACTTC
CASSQGGLAYQETQYF
>TRBV11-2|TRBJ1-2|-
TGTGCCAGCAGCCATAGACCCGGGACAATCGTTTTGTATGGCTACACCTTC
CASSHRPGTIVLYGYTF
>TRBV7-8|TRBJ2-2|TRBD1
TGTGCCAGCAGCCCCACTCCCGGGACAGGGGACACCGGGGAGCTGTTTTTT
CASSPTPGTGDTGELFF
>TRBV7-3|TRBJ1-5|-
TGTGCCAGCAGCTTAGCGCCGGGAGATCAGCCCCAGCATTTT
CASSLAPGDQPQHF
>TRBV5-6|TRBJ2-6|TRBD1
TGTGCCAGCAGCCCAGACAGGGTGAGGGCCAACGTCCTGACTTTC
CASSPDRVRANVLTF